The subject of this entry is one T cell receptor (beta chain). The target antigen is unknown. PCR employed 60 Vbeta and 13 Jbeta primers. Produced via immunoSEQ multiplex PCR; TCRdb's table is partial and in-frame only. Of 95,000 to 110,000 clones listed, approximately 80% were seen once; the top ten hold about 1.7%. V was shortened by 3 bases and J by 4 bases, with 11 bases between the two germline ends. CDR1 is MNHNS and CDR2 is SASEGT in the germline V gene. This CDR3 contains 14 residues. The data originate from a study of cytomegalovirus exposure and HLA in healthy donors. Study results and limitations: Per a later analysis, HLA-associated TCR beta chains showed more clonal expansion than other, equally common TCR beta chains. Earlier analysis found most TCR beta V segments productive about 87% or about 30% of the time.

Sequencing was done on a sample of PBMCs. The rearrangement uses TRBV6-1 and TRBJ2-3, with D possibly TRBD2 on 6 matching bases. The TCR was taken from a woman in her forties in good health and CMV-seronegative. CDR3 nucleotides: TGTGCCAGCAGTGACCTTAGCGGCGCAGATACGCAGTATTTT. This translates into CASSDLSGADTQYF.